One T cell receptor (beta chain) is described in this entry. The entry originates in a study of CD4 and CD8 cells across lung adenocarcinoma regions. TCRdb passed the PCR reads through MiXCR, listing each CDR3 protein once. This sample has 20,000 or so distinct CDR3 sequences, with 50% found just once. V lost 4 bases, J lost 7 bases, and 15 bases lay in between. This CDR3 comprises 14 residues. Germline V gives CDR1 SGHTA, CDR2 FQGTGA. This sequence originates from a male donor with lung adenocarcinoma. The CD4 and CD8 labels of this study may be unreliable. The V gene is TRBV7-3, the J gene TRBJ2-3; D gene uncertain. Sequencing was performed on CD8+ T cells from the margin of a lung tumor. The CDR3, as DNA: TGTGCCAGCAGCTCCCAAGCTGGCGGTCATACGCAGTATTTT. This encodes CASSSQAGGHTQYF.